This T cell receptor beta chain was recorded in a study of blood T cells in healthy people across ages. Combining a sample-barcoded 5' primer with a J-beta primer mix, a second PCR ran for roughly 7 to 11 cycles. TCRdb analysed the 5' RACE reads with MiXCR anew, one entry per CDR3 protein. The data show 1,500,000 or so distinct CDR3 sequences, around 59% seen once. This TCR came from a man aged 18-30 years in good health. Material for sequencing was blood.

CDR3 in amino acids: CSVAGGELLNYGYTF. As DNA, the CDR3 is TGCAGCGTTGCAGGGGGTGAACTACTTAACTATGGCTACACCTTC. The gene calls are TRBV29-1 and TRBJ1-2, with 7 bases that match TRBD1. Germline V gene sequence: CDR1 SQVTM, CDR2 ANQGSEA. This CDR3 comprises 15 residues. The trim removed 4 bases at V and 1 base at J, leaving 9 bases unmatched.